The 10 T cell receptor beta chains listed next were all sequenced from one sample in a study of PD-1 blockade in classical Hodgkin lymphoma. Repertoires were generated with immunoSEQ multiplex PCR, while TCRdb's copy carries only in-frame clones and drops some. Altogether 75,000 to 100,000 clones are present, 80% to 85% being singletons, with the ten largest covering 9% to 15%. Relapses following autologous stem cell transplantation were seen in all patients, with brentuximab vedotin exposure varying. This specimen was peripheral blood mononuclear cells (PBMCs), taken at baseline. These receptor sequences come from a human donor with classical Hodgkin lymphoma.

The chain couples TRBV7-9 to TRBJ2-5, with 9 bases fitting TRBD1. The CDR3 runs to 14 residues. V gave up 5 bases and J gave up 5 bases; unmatched junction bases: 6. The V gene's germline CDR1 is SEHNR and CDR2 FQNEAQ (reference sequence). CDR3 nucleotides: TGTGCCAGCAGCACCTGGGACAGGGATGAGACCCAGTACTTC. Amino acid sequence: CASSTWDRDETQYF.

This chain joins TRBV18 and TRBJ1-5; D is perhaps TRBD1 (5 bases). Germline CDR1 and CDR2: KGHSH and LQKENI. The CDR3 is made up of 15 amino acids. V dropped 4 bases and J dropped 6 bases, with 16 bases sitting between them. The CDR3 region has the DNA TGTGCCAGCTCACGCGCCACGTCCGGGACTCAGCCCCAGCATTTT. It specifies CASSRATSGTQPQHF.

This clone was counted between two and nine times. J is TRBJ2-6 and V is TRBV6-4; no clear D. This CDR3 comprises 16 residues. CDR1 and CDR2 (germline): MRHNA, SNTAGT. Trimming shortened V by 0 bases and J by 0 bases, and 6 bases separated the two germline ends. Here the CDR3 reads CASSDSGGSGANVLTF. For the CDR3, the DNA is TGTGCCAGCAGTGACTCGGGTGGCTCTGGGGCCAACGTCCTGACTTTC.

The chain couples TRBV15 to TRBJ2-5; 12 positions match TRBD2. Trimming took 4 bases from V and 5 from J; bases not matched to a gene: 8. The CDR3 runs 16 residues. The germline V gene encodes CDR1 LNHNV and CDR2 YYDKDF (reference sequence). In DNA form, the CDR3 reads TGTGCCACCAGCAAAGACCGACTAGCGGGAGTTGAGACCCAGTACTTC. Translated: CATSKDRLAGVETQYF.

The chain employs TRBV5-6 and TRBJ2-7, with a weak D call TRBD1 (6 bases). V lost 4 bases and J 2 bases, leaving 13 bases between the germline ends. Germline CDR1 is SGHDT and CDR2 is YYEEEE. The CDR3 spans 14 residues. The CDR3 DNA reads as TGTGCCAGCAGCCCTGGGACATTTACCTACGAGCAGTACTTC. It codes for CASSPGTFTYEQYF.

The chain joins TRBV7-8 to TRBJ2-3; no clear D gene. Germline V gene data show CDR1 as SGHVS and CDR2 as FQNEAQ. The CDR3 is 12 amino acids. V gave up 1 base and J gave up 7 bases, with 6 bases separating them. CDR3: CASSLGMNTQYF. The DNA of the CDR3 is TGTGCCAGCAGCTTAGGGATGAATACGCAGTATTTT.

This clone has a single count. This chain connects TRBV5-4 to TRBJ2-5, with a weak D call TRBD2 (5 bases). CDR1 is SGHNT and CDR2 is YYREEE in the germline V gene (reference sequence). The V and J ends lost 2 bases and 0 bases respectively, with 8 bases between them. The CDR3 totals 14 residues. CDR3: CASSFGRDQETQYF. CDR3 nucleotide sequence: TGTGCCAGCAGCTTTGGGAGAGACCAAGAGACCCAGTACTTC.

The chain links TRBV5-1 to TRBJ2-4, with 7 bases lining up with TRBD2. Per germline, CDR1 SGHRS and CDR2 YFSETQ. The CDR3 is 14 residues long. V lost 0 bases and J lost 7; bases outside the gene matches: 4. The CDR3 region is CASSLAVGGNIQYF. CDR3 DNA sequence: TGCGCCAGCAGCTTGGCCGTCGGGGGGAACATTCAGTACTTC.

This rearrangement joins TRBV11-3 to TRBJ2-2, with 7 bases matching TRBD1. Germline CDR1 reads SGHNT; CDR2 reads YENEEA. The CDR3 sequence is 16 residues long. V lost 1 base to trimming and J lost 2 bases; unmatched junction nucleotides: 4. The CDR3 nucleotides are TGTGCCAGCAGCTTAGGAGGGACAGTAAACACCGGGGAGCTGTTTTTT. Translating gives CASSLGGTVNTGELFF.

The chain combines TRBV19 with TRBJ2-3; D possibly corresponds to TRBD1 (6 bases). Germline CDR1 LNHDA, CDR2 SQIVND (reference sequence). This CDR3 is built from 14 residues. The V gene lost 9 bases and the J gene lost 6 bases, with 19 bases spanning the gap. CDR3 sequence reads: CASSNRVWWDTQYF. The CDR3 DNA follows: TGTGCCAGCTCTAACAGGGTGTGGTGGGATACGCAGTATTTT.